The 8 T cell receptor beta chains reported below all come from one sample, sequenced in a study of blood T cell repertoires in COVID-19. Libraries were prepared by immunoSEQ multiplex PCR; TCRdb keeps only in-frame clonotypes and omits some of them. In the table there are 210,000 or so clones, more than 75% of which are singletons. Sequencing was carried out using peripheral blood. All receptors come from a middle-aged man with acute or convalescent COVID-19.

The CDR3 bases are TGTGCCACCGTCCCAAACCGGGACACCCGGGTGAACACTGAAGCTTTCTTT. Protein: CATVPNRDTRVNTEAFF. The V and J genes are TRBV24-1 and TRBJ1-1; tentative D call: TRBD1 (6 bases). This CDR3 spans 17 amino acids. V was shortened by 9 bases and J by 0 bases, with 22 bases between the two germline ends. CDR1 is KGHDR and CDR2 is SFDVKD in the germline V gene.

J is TRBJ1-2 and V is TRBV30, with D possibly TRBD1 on 6 matching bases. V was trimmed by 5 bases and J by 6 bases, leaving 16 bases between them. The CDR3 has 13 amino acids. Germline CDR1 is GTSNPN and CDR2 is SVGIG (reference sequence). The CDR3 region is CAWAVQGVHGYTF. The DNA of the CDR3 is TGTGCCTGGGCAGTACAGGGCGTCCATGGCTACACCTTC.

Worth noting for this clone: This specimen includes other DNA sequences encoding the same CDR3. The genes are TRBV6-5 and TRBJ2-7; tentatively, D is TRBD1 (5 bases). Germline V gene data show CDR1 as MNHEY and CDR2 as SVGAGI. V lost 0 bases and J 2 bases, leaving 11 bases between the germline ends. This CDR3 is built from 15 residues. This CDR3 reads CASSYSRQGAYEQYF. The CDR3, as DNA: TGTGCCAGCAGTTACTCTCGGCAAGGGGCCTACGAGCAGTACTTC.

This chain connects TRBV7-2 to TRBJ1-4; TRBD1 is a possible D gene (5 bases). The CDR3 extends over 16 amino acids. V dropped 1 base and J dropped 8 bases, with 17 bases sitting between them. CDR1 SGHTA and CDR2 FQGNSA come from the germline V gene. The CDR3 nucleotides read TGTGCCAGCAGCTTAGGGGGAGGGGCGCTGGGGGAAAAACTGTTTTTT. This sequence encodes CASSLGGGALGEKLFF.

This clone was counted a single time. The CDR3, as DNA: TGCGCCAGCAGCTTTACAGGGAACCATGGCTACACCTTC. It specifies CASSFTGNHGYTF. The J gene is TRBJ1-2, the V gene TRBV5-1; a weak D match, TRBD1 (6 bases). The CDR3 has 13 residues. Deletions cut 2 bases from V and 6 bases from J, with 11 bases between. Germline CDR1 SGHRS, CDR2 YFSETQ.

V and J are TRBV27 and TRBJ2-7, with D possibly matching TRBD1 (5 bases). With 4 bases removed from V and 3 bases from J, the gap between germline ends came to 10 bases. Germline CDR1 is MNHEY and CDR2 is SMNVEV (reference sequence). CDR3 size: 13 residues. This chain's CDR3 is CASSSADSYEQYF. Written as DNA, the CDR3 is TGTGCCAGCAGTTCCGCTGACAGCTACGAGCAGTACTTC.

The rearrangement uses TRBV4-1 and TRBJ1-3; 11 nucleotides match TRBD1. CDR1 and CDR2 (germline): MGHRA, YSYEKL. Trimming at V came to 3 bases and at J to 7 bases, leaving 11 bases not matched to a gene. This CDR3 region has 17 residues. The CDR3 DNA follows: TGCGCCAGCAGCCATCCCAGGACAGGGGGCCCACGGAACACCATATATTTT. Encoded protein: CASSHPRTGGPRNTIYF.

The CDR3 reads CASSILSGWDYGYTF. CDR3 sequence (DNA): TGTGCCAGTAGTATTTTGTCGGGATGGGACTATGGCTACACCTTC. The chain joins TRBV19 to TRBJ1-2, with unresolved D. This CDR3 is built from 15 residues. Germline values: CDR1 LNHDA, CDR2 SQIVND (reference sequence). V was pared by 3 bases and J by 3 bases, with 14 bases between.